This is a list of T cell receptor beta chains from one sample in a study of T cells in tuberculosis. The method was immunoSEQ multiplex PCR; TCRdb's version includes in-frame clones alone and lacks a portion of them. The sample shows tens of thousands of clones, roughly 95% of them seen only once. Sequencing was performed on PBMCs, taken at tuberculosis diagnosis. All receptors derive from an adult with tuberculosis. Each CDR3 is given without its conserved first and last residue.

SARGSSGNTIY,TRBJ1-3,TRBV29-1
ASSIDRREQY,TRBJ2-7,TRBV19
ASSSTGETNEKLF,TRBJ1-4,TRBV5-1
ASADSSYEQY,TRBJ2-7,TRBV6-6
ASSPAGPTNEQF,TRBJ2-1,TRBV5-4
ASSRWTGRGPQPQH,TRBJ1-5,TRBV27
ATSRGRGVYGYT,TRBJ1-2,TRBV15
SVVGLGLTDTQY,TRBJ2-3,TRBV29-1
ASSLRSRVATNEKLF,TRBJ1-4,TRBV5-5
ASSFRQGADTQY,TRBJ2-3,TRBV27
ASSPRKVLPYEQY,TRBJ2-7,TRBV14
AISLMTGANSGNTIY,TRBJ1-3,TRBV10-3
ASSPSLTGSYEQY,TRBJ2-7,TRBV6-6
ASSRTSGRDVPYEQY,TRBJ2-7,TRBV19
ASSLEGDRGLVGELF,TRBJ2-2,TRBV7-2
SERGQGVGDTQY,TRBJ2-3,TRBV29-1
ASRRGTTANYT,TRBJ1-2,TRBV7-9
ASSLGQEFSFAKNIQY,TRBJ2-4,TRBV5-1